This entry is about one T cell receptor (beta chain). The CDR3 has 16 residues. Trimming removed 4 bases at V and 4 bases at J, with 16 bases between. Germline V CDR1 and CDR2: LGHDT, YNNKEL (reference sequence). This sample is drawn from a study of blood T cell repertoires in COVID-19. Overall study: The analysed material was cDNA or gDNA that came from T cells, B-cell-depleted T cells, or PBMCs.

In the source study's methods: By means of reference gene primer amplification, nucleated cell counts were estimated. This table comes from immunoSEQ multiplex PCR, and its TCRdb copy is limited to in-frame clones, with some not included. The DNA gave D and trimming, while V, J and clone size come from that table. This table has around 81,000 clones, 80% to 90% appearing once. The sequence came from an elderly woman with acute or convalescent COVID-19. The gene calls are TRBV3-1 (or the pseudogene TRBV3-2) and TRBJ2-2; a weak D match, TRBD2 (7 bases). The source material was peripheral blood. The DNA for the CDR3 is TGTGCCAGCAGCCCCCCTGCGGGGGCGATCACCGGGGAGCTGTTTTTT. Translated, it gives CASSPPAGAITGELFF.